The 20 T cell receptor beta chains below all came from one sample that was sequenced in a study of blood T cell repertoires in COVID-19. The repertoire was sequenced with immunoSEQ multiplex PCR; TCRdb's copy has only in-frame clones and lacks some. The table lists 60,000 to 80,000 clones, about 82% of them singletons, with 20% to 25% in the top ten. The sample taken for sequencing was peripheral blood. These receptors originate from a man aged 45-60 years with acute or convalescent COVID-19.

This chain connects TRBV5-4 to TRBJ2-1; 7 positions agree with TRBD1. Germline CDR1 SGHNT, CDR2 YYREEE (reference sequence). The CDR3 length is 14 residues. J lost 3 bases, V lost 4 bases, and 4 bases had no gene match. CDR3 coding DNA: TGTGCCAGCAGCCCCGGGACAGACTACAATGAGCAGTTCTTC. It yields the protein CASSPGTDYNEQFF.

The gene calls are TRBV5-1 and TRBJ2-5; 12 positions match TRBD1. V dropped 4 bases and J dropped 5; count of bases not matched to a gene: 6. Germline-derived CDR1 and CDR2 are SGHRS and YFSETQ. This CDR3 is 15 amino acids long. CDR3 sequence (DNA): TGCGCCAGCAGCCACGGGACAGGGGGCGGTGAGACCCAGTACTTC. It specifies CASSHGTGGGETQYF.

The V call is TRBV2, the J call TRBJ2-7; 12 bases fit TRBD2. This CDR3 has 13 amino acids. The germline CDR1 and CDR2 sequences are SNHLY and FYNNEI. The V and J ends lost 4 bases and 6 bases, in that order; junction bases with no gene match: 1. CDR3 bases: TGTGCCAGCAGTGGGACTAGCGGGGTCGAGCAGTACGTC. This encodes CASSGTSGVEQYV.

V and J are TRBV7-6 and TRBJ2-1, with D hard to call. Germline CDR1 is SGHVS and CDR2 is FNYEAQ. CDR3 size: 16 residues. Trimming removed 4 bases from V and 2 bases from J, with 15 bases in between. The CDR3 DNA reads TGTGCCAGCAGCTATCTCCTTTCAGTCCCCTACAATGAGCAGTTCTTC. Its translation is CASSYLLSVPYNEQFF.

Here the CDR3 DNA reads TGTGCCAGCAGCCGTGACAGGGGGTCTGCTTTCTTT. Its translation: CASSRDRGSAFF. The chain has TRBV2 and TRBJ1-1; 9 nucleotides line up with TRBD1. This CDR3 region has 12 residues. The trim removed 6 bases at V and 11 bases at J, leaving 7 bases unmatched. Germline-derived CDR1 and CDR2 are SNHLY and FYNNEI.

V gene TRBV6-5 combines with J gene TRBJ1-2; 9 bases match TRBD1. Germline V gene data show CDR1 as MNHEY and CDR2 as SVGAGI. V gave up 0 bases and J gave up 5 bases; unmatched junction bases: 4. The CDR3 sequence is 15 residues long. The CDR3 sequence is CASSYSGQGIYGYTF. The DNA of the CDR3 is TGTGCCAGCAGTTACTCGGGACAGGGAATATATGGCTACACCTTC.

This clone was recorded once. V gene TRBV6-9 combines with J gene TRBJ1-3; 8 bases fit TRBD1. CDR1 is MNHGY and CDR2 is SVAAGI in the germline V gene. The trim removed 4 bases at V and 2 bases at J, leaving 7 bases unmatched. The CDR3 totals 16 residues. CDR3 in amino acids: CASSWRRGPPGNTIYF. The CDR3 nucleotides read TGTGCCAGCAGTTGGCGCAGGGGGCCTCCTGGAAACACCATATATTTT.

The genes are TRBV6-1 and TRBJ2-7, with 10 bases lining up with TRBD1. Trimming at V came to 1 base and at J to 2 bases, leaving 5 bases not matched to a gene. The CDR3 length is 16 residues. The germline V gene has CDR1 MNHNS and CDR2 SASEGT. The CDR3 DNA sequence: TGTGCCAGCAGTGAAGTTTGGGACAGGGGTACCTACGAGCAGTACGTC. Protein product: CASSEVWDRGTYEQYV.

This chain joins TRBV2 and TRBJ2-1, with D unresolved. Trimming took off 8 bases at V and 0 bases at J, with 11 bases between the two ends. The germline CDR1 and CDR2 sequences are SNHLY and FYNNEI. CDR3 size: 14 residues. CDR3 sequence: CASAYESSYNEQFF. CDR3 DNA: TGTGCCAGCGCATACGAGAGCTCCTACAATGAGCAGTTCTTC.

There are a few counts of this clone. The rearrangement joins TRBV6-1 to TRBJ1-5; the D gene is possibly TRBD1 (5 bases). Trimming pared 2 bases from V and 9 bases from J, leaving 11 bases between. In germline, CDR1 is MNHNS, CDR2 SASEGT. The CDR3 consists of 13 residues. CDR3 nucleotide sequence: TGTGCCAGCAGTGAACGGGGGTCTGGGCCCCAGCATTTT. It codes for CASSERGSGPQHF.

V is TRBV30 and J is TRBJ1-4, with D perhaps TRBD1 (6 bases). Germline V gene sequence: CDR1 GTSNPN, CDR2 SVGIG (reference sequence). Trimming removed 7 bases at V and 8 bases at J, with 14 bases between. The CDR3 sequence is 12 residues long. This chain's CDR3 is CAYTGRDEKLFF. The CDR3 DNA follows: TGTGCCTACACAGGGCGAGACGAAAAACTGTTTTTT.

The CDR3 sequence: CASSKWAGNQPQHF. In nucleotides, the CDR3 is TGTGCCAGCAGCAAGTGGGCAGGGAACCAGCCCCAGCATTTT. V gene TRBV7-8 combines with J gene TRBJ1-5, with TRBD1 as a possible D gene (5 bases). CDR3 length: 14 residues. Germline V gene lookup returns CDR1 SGHVS and CDR2 FQNEAQ. With 5 bases removed from V and 7 bases from J, the gap between germline ends came to 15 bases.

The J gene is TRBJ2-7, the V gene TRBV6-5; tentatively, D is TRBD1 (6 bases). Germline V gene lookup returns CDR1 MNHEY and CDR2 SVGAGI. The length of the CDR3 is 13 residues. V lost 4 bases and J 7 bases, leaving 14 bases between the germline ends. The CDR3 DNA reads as TGTGCCAGCAGTTCCAGGTATCAGGGGGAGCAGTACTTC. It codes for CASSSRYQGEQYF.

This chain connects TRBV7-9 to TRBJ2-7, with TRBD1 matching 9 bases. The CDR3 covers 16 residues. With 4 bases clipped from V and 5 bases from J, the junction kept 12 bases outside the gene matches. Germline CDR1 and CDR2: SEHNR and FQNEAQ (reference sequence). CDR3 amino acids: CASSSFPTGGRNEQYF. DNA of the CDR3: TGTGCCAGCAGCTCGTTCCCCACAGGGGGCAGGAACGAGCAGTACTTC.

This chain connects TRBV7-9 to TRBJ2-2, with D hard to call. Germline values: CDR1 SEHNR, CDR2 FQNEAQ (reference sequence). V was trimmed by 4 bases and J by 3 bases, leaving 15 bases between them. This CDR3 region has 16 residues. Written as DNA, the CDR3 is TGTGCCAGCAGCTCAGCCAGAGTAGCCGACACCGGGGAGCTGTTTTTT. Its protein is CASSSARVADTGELFF.

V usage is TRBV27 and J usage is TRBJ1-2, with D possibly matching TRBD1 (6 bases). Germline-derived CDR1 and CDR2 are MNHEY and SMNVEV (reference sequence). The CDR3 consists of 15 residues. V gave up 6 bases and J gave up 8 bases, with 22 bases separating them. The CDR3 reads CASSVVFGTNLGYTF. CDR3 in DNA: TGTGCCAGCAGCGTAGTATTCGGGACAAACCTCGGCTACACCTTC.

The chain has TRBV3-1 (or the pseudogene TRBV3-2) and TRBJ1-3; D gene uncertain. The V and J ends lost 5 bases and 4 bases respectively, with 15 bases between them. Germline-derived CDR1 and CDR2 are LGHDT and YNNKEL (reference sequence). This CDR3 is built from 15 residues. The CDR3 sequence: CASSSGTVKGNTIYF. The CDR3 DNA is TGTGCCAGCAGCTCGGGTACCGTTAAAGGAAACACCATATATTTT.

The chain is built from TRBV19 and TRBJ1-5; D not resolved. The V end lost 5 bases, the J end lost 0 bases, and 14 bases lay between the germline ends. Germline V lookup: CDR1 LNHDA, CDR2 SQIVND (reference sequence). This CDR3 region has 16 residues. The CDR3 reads CASSFVRPNSNQPQHF. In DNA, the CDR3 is TGTGCCAGTAGTTTTGTCAGGCCGAATAGCAATCAGCCCCAGCATTTT.

The CDR3 sequence is CASSYSGGATDTQYF. CDR3 DNA sequence: TGTGCCAGCAGTTACTCGGGCGGGGCCACAGATACGCAGTATTTT. The chain uses TRBV6-5 and TRBJ2-3, with D maybe TRBD2 (6 bases). The CDR3 sequence is 15 residues long. Germline V gene lookup returns CDR1 MNHEY and CDR2 SVGAGI. V gave up 0 bases and J gave up 2 bases, with 9 bases separating them.

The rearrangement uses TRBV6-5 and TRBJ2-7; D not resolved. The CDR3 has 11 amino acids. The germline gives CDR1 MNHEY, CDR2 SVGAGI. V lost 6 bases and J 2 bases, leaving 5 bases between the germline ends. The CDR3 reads CASSTTYEQYF. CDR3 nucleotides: TGTGCCAGCAGCACTACCTACGAGCAGTACTTC.